This T cell receptor beta chain was sequenced in a study of T cell repertoires in cytomegalovirus infection. Turning to the study itself: CMV infection and matching HLA type were both indicated by public TCR beta signatures.

MiXCR was run by TCRdb on the reads, yielding one entry per CDR3 protein. The table lists approximately 170,000 distinct CDR3 sequences, approximately 15% of them singletons. Ten or more counts support this clonotype. Its matching antigen is unknown. The trim removed 9 bases at V and 9 bases at J, leaving 17 bases unmatched. This CDR3 contains 15 residues. The germline gives CDR1 SGHTA, CDR2 FQGTGA. Study-wide findings and caveats: Totalled public TCR beta family frequency picked out people who carried CMV plus the relevant HLA. HLA-C-restricted CMV clonotypes gave the most frequent clonotype in two of eight donors.

The V call is TRBV7-3, the J call TRBJ2-1, with TRBD2 matching 7 bases. The sequence was obtained from a human donor in good health (CMV status not recorded). Some clones in this sample may be carry-over from other donors' samples. Sequences were obtained from PBMCs. CDR3 sequence reads: CASQPGGRTFSEQFF. In DNA, the CDR3 is TGTGCCAGTCAACCGGGGGGACGCACGTTCAGTGAGCAGTTCTTC.